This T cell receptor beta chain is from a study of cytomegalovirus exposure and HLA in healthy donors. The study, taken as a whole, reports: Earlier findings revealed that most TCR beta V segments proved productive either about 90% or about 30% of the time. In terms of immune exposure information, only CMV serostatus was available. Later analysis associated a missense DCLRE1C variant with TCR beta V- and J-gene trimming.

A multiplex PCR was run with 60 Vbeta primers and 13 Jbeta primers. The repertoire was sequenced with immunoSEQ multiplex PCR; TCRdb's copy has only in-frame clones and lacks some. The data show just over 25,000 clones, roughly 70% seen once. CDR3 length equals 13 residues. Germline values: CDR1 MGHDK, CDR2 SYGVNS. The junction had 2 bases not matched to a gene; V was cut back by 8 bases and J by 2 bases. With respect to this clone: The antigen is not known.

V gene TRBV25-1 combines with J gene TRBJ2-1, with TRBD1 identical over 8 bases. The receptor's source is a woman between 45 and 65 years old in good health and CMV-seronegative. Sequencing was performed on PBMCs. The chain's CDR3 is CASHRGTYNEQFF. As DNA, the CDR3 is TGTGCCAGCCACAGGGGGACCTACAATGAGCAGTTCTTC.